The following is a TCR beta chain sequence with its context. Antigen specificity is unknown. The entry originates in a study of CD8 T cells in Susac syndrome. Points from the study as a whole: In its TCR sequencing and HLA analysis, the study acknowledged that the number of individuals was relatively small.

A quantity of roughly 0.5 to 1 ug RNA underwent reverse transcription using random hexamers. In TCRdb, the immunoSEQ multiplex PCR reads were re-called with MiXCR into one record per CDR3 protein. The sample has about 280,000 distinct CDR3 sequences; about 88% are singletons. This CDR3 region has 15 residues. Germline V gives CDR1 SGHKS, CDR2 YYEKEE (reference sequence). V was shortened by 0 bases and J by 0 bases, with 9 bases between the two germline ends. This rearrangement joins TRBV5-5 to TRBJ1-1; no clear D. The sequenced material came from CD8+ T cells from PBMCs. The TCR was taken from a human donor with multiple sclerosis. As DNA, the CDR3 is TGTGCCAGCAGCTTGGAACTCGGAATGAACACTGAAGCTTTCTTT. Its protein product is CASSLELGMNTEAFF.